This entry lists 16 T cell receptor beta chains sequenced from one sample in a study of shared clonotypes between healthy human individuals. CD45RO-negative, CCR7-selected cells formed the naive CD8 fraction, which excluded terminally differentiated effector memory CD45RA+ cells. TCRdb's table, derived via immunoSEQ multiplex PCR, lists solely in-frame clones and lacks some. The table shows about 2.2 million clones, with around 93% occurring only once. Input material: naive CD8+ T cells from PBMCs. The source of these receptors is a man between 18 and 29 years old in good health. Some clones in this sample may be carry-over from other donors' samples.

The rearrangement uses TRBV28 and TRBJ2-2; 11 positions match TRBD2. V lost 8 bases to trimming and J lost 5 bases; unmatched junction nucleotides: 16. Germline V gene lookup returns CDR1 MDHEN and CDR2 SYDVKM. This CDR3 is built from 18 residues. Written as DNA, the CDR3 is TGTGCCAGCTTATCATCCTCGGCGAGGACTAGCGGGACCGGGGAGCTGTTTTTT. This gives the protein CASLSSSARTSGTGELFF.

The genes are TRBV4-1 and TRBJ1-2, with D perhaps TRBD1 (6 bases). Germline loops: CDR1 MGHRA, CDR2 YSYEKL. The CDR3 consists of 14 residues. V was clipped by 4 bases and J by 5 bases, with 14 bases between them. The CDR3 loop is CASSLNGGAYGYTF. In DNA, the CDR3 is TGCGCCAGCAGCCTGAATGGGGGCGCGTATGGCTACACCTTC.

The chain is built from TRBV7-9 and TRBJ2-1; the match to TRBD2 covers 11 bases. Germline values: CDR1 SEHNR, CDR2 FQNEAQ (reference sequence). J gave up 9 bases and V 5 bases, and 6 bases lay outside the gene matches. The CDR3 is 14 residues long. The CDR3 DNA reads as TGTGCCAGCAGCGAGTCACTAGCGGGAGCTGAGCAGTTCTTC. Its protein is CASSESLAGAEQFF.

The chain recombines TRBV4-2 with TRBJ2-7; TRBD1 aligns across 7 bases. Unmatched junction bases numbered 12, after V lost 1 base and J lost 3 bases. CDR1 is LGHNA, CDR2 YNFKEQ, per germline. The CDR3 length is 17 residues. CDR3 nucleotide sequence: TGTGCCAGCAGCCAAGGTGGACAGGCCCCCCGAATCTACGAGCAGTACTTC. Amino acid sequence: CASSQGGQAPRIYEQYF.

CDR3 amino acids: CASSEPGTGGREQYF. The DNA for the CDR3 is TGTGCCAGCAGCGAACCCGGGACAGGGGGCCGTGAGCAGTACTTC. This chain connects TRBV7-6 to TRBJ2-7; 12 nucleotides match TRBD1. The germline CDR1 and CDR2 sequences are SGHVS and FNYEAQ. The CDR3 is 15 residues long. With V trimmed by 5 bases and J by 7 bases, 9 bases remained unmatched.

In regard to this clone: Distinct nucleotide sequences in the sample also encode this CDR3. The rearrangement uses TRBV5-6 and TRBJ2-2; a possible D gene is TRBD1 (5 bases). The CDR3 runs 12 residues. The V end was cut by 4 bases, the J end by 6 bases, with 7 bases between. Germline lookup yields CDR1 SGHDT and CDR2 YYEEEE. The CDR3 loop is CASSQGAGELFF. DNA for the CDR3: TGTGCCAGCAGCCAAGGGGCCGGGGAGCTGTTTTTT.

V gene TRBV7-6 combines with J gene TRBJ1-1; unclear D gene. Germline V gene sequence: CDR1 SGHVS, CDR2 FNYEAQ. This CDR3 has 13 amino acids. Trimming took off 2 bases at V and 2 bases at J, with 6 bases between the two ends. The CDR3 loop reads CASSLWENTEAFF. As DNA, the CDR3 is TGTGCCAGCAGCTTATGGGAAAACACTGAAGCTTTCTTT.

CDR3 coding DNA: TGTGCCAGCAGCCGAACTCTAGAGACAGATACGCAGTATTTT. As protein: CASSRTLETDTQYF. The rearrangement uses TRBV7-6 and TRBJ2-3; D uncertain. The ends were cut back, 5 bases at V and 3 bases at J, with 12 bases in the middle. Germline lookup yields CDR1 SGHVS and CDR2 FNYEAQ. The CDR3 is 14 residues long.

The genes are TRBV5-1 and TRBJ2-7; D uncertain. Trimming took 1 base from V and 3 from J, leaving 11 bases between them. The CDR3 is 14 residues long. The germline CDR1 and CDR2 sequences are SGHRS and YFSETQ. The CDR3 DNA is TGCGCCAGCAGCTTGCCCAGCTCTGGCTACGAGCAGTACTTC. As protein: CASSLPSSGYEQYF.

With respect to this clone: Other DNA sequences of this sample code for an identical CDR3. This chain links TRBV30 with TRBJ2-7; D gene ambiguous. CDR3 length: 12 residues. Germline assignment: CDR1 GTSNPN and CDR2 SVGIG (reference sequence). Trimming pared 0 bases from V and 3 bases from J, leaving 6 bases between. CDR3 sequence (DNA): TGTGCCTGGAGTGTATCTAGCTACGAGCAGTACTTC. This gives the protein CAWSVSSYEQYF.

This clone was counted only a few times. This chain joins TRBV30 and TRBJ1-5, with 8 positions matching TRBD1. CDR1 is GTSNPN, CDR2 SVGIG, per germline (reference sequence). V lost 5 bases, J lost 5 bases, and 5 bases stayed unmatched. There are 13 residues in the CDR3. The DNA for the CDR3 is TGTGCCTGGTTGGACAGGGTGTATCAGCCCCAGCATTTT. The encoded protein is CAWLDRVYQPQHF.

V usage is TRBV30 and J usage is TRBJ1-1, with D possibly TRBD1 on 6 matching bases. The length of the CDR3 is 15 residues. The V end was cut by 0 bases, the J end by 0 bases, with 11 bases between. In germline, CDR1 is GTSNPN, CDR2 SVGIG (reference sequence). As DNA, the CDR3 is TGTGCCTGGAGTGTACTTTCAGGGGTGAACACTGAAGCTTTCTTT. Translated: CAWSVLSGVNTEAFF.

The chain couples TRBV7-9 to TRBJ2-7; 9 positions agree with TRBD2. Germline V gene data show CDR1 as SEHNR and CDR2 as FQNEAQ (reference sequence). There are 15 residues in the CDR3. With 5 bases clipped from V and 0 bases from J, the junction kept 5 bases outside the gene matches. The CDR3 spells CASSLTSGPSYEQYF. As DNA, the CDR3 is TGTGCCAGCAGCCTAACTAGCGGGCCCTCCTACGAGCAGTACTTC.

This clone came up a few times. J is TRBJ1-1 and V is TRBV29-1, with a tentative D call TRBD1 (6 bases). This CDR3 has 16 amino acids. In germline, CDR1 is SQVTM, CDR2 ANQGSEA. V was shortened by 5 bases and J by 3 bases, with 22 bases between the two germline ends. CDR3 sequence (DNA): TGCAGCGTTATTAGGCCCAATCAGGGGATAGACACTGAAGCTTTCTTT. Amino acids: CSVIRPNQGIDTEAFF. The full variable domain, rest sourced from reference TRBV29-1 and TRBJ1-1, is SAVISQKPSRDICQRGTSLTIQCQVDSQVTMMFWYRQQPGQSLTLIATANQGSEATYESGFVIDKFPISRPNLTFSTLTVSNMSPEDSSIYLCSVIRPNQGIDTEAFFGQGTRLTVV.

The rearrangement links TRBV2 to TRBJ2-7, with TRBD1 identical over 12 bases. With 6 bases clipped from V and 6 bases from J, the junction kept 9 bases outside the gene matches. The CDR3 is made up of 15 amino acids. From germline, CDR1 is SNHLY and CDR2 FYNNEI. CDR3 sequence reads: CASSGPGTGGGEQYF. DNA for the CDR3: TGTGCCAGCAGCGGCCCCGGGACAGGGGGCGGCGAGCAGTACTTC. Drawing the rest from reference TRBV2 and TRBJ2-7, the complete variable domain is EPEVTQTPSHQVTQMGQEVILRCVPISNHLYFYWYRQILGQKVEFLVSFYNNEISEKSEIFDDQFSVERPDGSNFTLKIRSTKLEDSAMYFCASSGPGTGGGEQYFGPGTRLTVT.

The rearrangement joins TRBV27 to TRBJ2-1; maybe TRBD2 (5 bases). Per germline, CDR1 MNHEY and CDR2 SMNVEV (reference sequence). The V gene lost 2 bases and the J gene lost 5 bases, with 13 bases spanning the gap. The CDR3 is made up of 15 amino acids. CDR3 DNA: TGTGCCAGCAGTTTAGGAACACTAGGGAACAATGAGCAGTTCTTC. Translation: CASSLGTLGNNEQFF.